These 9 T cell receptor beta chains were all obtained from the same sample, sequenced in a study of ipilimumab plus nivolumab after autologous stem cell transplantation. This table comes from immunoSEQ multiplex PCR, and its TCRdb copy is limited to in-frame clones, with some not included. The sample holds 20,000 or so clones, 70% to 85% seen once. Source: PBMCs, taken in a trial of ipilimumab plus nivolumab as post-transplant consolidation. The receptors here all came from a male donor with diffuse large B-cell lymphoma.

The chain joins TRBV9 to TRBJ2-2, with D perhaps matching TRBD1 or TRBD2 (7 bases each). Germline CDR1 and CDR2: SGDLS and YYNGEE. The CDR3 runs 13 residues. V was clipped by 4 bases and J by 8 bases, with 12 bases between them. The CDR3 reads CASSSGGDGELFF. DNA of the CDR3: TGTGCCAGCAGCTCAGGGGGGGATGGGGAGCTGTTTTTT.

This clone was counted a few times. V gene TRBV7-6 combines with J gene TRBJ2-5; TRBD1 is a possible D gene (5 bases). The CDR3 totals 16 residues. The V and J ends lost 3 bases and 7 bases respectively, with 21 bases between them. Germline V CDR1 and CDR2: SGHVS, FNYEAQ. The CDR3 region has the DNA TGTGCCAGCAGCTTTAACGGGCCCACCCCAAGGGGGACCCAGTACTTC. It yields the protein CASSFNGPTPRGTQYF.

V and J are TRBV13 and TRBJ2-5, with D perhaps matching TRBD2 (6 bases). CDR1 is PRHDT, CDR2 FYEKMQ, per germline (reference sequence). CDR3 length: 16 residues. V was clipped by 0 bases and J by 11 bases, with 22 bases between them. Here the CDR3 DNA reads TGTGCCAGCAGCTTAGGCCCGGCGCCGGACTCGGGGGAGCAGTACTTC. Encoded protein: CASSLGPAPDSGEQYF.

The rearrangement links TRBV6-5 to TRBJ2-7, with TRBD1 as a possible D gene (6 bases). The germline V gene has CDR1 MNHEY and CDR2 SVGAGI. With 6 bases removed from V and 3 bases from J, the gap between germline ends came to 12 bases. The CDR3 has 13 residues. The CDR3 region is CASRNPGDYEQYF. Written as DNA, the CDR3 is TGTGCCAGCAGAAACCCAGGGGACTACGAGCAGTACTTC.

V and J are TRBV6-4 and TRBJ2-2; D uncertain. The CDR3 runs 12 residues. Trimming took off 3 bases at V and 4 bases at J, with 3 bases between the two ends. Germline V gene data show CDR1 as MRHNA and CDR2 as SNTAGT. The chain's CDR3 is CASSEGTGELFF. As DNA, the CDR3 is TGTGCCAGCAGTGAGGGCACCGGGGAGCTGTTTTTT.

This chain joins TRBV29-1 and TRBJ2-3; 12 bases fit TRBD2. Germline CDR1 is SQVTM and CDR2 is ANQGSEA. V shed 4 bases, J shed 2 bases, and the junction held 1 base outside the gene matches. CDR3 length equals 14 residues. CDR3 protein: CSVGTSGDTDTQYF. Here the CDR3 DNA reads TGCAGCGTTGGGACTAGCGGGGACACAGATACGCAGTATTTT.

This chain joins TRBV2 and TRBJ1-3; perhaps TRBD1 as D (6 bases). Germline V gene lookup returns CDR1 SNHLY and CDR2 FYNNEI. The V end lost 5 bases, the J end lost 0 bases, and 14 bases lay between the germline ends. The CDR3 sequence is 16 residues long. CDR3 sequence reads: CASSSMDSRSGNTIYF. CDR3 nucleotide sequence: TGTGCCAGCAGTAGCATGGACAGCCGCTCTGGAAACACCATATATTTT.

The rearrangement joins TRBV7-2 to TRBJ2-3; D is uncertain. The CDR3 is made up of 12 amino acids. The V gene's germline CDR1 is SGHTA and CDR2 FQGNSA. The germline V and J ends were trimmed by 5 bases and 6 bases, with 9 bases remaining between them. The CDR3 here is CASSSLGDTQYF. The CDR3 DNA reads as TGTGCCAGCAGCAGCTTGGGGGATACGCAGTATTTT.

Comments on this clone: Additional DNA sequences in this sample encode the identical CDR3. The chain couples TRBV27 to TRBJ2-3, with 8 bases aligning to TRBD1. CDR1 is MNHEY, CDR2 SMNVEV, per germline (reference sequence). V trimming: 2 bases; J trimming: 4 bases; junction bases outside the gene matches: 2. This CDR3 contains 14 residues. The CDR3 nucleotides are TGTGCCAGCAGTTTAGTACAGGGGGCAGATACGCAGTATTTT. Translated: CASSLVQGADTQYF.